This TCR beta chain appears in the sequencing data of a study of blood T cell repertoires in COVID-19. Across the whole study: Acute and convalescent COVID-19 samples came from the United States, Italy and Spain. From T cells, B-cell-depleted T cells, or PBMCs came the material, which was cDNA or gDNA.

In the authors' workflow: Estimation of nucleated cell counts relied on the amplification of reference gene primers. Sequenced by immunoSEQ multiplex PCR; TCRdb stores in-frame clones only, minus some. The V and J calls and the clone size are those of that table, but D and trimming were determined from the DNA. Of 250,000 to 300,000 clones detected, roughly 89% appear once; the ten largest clones hold 4% to 5%. The V gene's germline CDR1 is WSHSY and CDR2 SAAADI. Trimming took off 6 bases at V and 8 bases at J, with 8 bases between the two ends. CDR3 length: 12 residues. The receptor was isolated from a woman in her forties who had recovered from COVID-19. This chain links TRBV10-2 with TRBJ1-6; D is uncertain. The sequencing sample was made of peripheral blood. The DNA of the CDR3 is TGCGCCAGCAGCGGGGATTATTCACCCCTCCACTTT. The encoded protein is CASSGDYSPLHF.